This T cell receptor (beta chain) is from a study of shared clonotypes between healthy human individuals. Findings and caveats of the study: Sorted-subset sequencing, rarefaction showed, was incomplete despite large depth. The study found about 4.6% of naive CD4 clonotypes shared across four donors.

Researchers ran the assay at a deep level. The table came from immunoSEQ multiplex PCR; TCRdb's copy has only in-frame clones and leaves some out. The table lists about 870,000 clones, 90% to 95% of them singletons, with about 25% in the top ten. Remarks on this clone: Its antigen is unknown.

Germline assignment: CDR1 SGHVS and CDR2 FQNEAQ. The germline V and J ends were trimmed by 5 bases and 5 bases, with 21 bases remaining between them. The length of the CDR3 is 16 residues. Naive CD8 cells comprised CD45RO-negative, CCR7-positively selected cells, excluding terminally differentiated effector memory CD45RA+ cells. The specimen was naive CD8+ T cells sorted from blood. V usage is TRBV7-8 and J usage is TRBJ1-2; D is uncertain. This sequence was found in a man aged 25 to 45 in good health. The CDR3 nucleotides are TGTGCCAGCAGCCAAGATGAGTTTTTCGCCGGTTATGGCTACACCTTC. Residues: CASSQDEFFAGYGYTF.